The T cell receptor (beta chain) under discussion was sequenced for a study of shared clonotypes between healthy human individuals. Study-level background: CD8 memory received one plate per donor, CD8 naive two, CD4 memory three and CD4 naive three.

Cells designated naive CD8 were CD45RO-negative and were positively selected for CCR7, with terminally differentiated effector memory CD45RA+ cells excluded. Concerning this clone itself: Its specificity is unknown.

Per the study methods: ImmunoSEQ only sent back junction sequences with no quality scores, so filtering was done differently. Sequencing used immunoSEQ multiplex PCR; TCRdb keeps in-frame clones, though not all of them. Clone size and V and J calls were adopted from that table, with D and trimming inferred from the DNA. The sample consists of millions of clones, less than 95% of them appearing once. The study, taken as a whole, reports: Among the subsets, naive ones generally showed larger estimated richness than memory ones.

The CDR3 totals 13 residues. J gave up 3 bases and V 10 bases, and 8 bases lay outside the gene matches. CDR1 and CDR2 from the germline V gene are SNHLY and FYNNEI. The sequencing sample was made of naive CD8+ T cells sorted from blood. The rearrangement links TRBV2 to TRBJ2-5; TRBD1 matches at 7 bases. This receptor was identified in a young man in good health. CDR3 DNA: TGTGCCATCCCTTCAACAGGGGAAGAGACCCAGTACTTC. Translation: CAIPSTGEETQYF.